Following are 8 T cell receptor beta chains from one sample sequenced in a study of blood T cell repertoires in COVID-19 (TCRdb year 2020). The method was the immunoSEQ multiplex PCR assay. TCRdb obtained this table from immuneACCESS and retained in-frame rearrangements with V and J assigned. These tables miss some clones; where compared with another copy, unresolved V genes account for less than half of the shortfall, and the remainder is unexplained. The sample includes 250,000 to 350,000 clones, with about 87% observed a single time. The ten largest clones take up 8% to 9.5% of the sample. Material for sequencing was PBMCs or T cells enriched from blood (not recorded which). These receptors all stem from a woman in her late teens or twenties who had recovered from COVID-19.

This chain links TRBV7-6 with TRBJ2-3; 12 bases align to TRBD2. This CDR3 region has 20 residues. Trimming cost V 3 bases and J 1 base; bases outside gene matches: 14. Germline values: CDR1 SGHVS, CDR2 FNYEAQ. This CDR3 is CASSLDLTRGTSGRTDTQYF. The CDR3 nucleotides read TGTGCCAGCAGCTTGGACCTGACAAGAGGGACTAGCGGGCGCACAGATACGCAGTATTTT. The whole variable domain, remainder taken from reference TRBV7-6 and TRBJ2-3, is GAGVSQSPRYKVTKRGQDVALRCDPISGHVSLYWYRQALGQGPEFLTYFNYEAQQDKSGLPNDRFSAERPEGSISTLTIQRTEQRDSAMYRCASSLDLTRGTSGRTDTQYFGPGTRLTVL.

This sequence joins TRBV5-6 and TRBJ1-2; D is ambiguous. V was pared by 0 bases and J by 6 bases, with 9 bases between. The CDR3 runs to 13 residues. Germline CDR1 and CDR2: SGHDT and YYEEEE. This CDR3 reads CASSLDGGNGYTF. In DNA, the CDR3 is TGTGCCAGCAGCTTGGATGGAGGGAATGGCTACACCTTC.

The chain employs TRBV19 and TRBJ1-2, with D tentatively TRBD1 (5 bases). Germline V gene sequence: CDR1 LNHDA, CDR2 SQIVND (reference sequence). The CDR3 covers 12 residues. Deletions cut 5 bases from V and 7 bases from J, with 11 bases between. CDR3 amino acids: CASSSRQSGYTF. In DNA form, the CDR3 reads TGTGCCAGTAGTTCCCGACAGAGTGGCTACACCTTC.

CDR3 region: CATSDRSGKTLYTQYF. CDR3 DNA: TGTGCCACCAGTGATCGGAGCGGTAAGACACTCTATACGCAGTATTTT. V gene TRBV24-1 combines with J gene TRBJ2-3; D possibly corresponds to TRBD2 (5 bases). Trimming took off 3 bases at V and 7 bases at J, with 19 bases between the two ends. The CDR3 totals 16 residues. The germline V gene has CDR1 KGHDR and CDR2 SFDVKD.

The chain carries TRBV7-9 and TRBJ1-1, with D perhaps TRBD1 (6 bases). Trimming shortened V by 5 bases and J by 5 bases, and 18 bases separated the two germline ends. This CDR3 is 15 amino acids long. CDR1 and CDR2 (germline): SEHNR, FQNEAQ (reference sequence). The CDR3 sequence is CASSLSSTGRTEAFF. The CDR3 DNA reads TGTGCCAGCAGCCTTTCGTCAACAGGGCGAACTGAAGCTTTCTTT.

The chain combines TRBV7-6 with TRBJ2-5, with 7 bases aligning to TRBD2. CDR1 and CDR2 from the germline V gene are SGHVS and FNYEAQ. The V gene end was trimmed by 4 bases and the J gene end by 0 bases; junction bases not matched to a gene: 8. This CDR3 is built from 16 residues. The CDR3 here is CASSSILAEYQETQYF. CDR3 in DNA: TGTGCCAGCAGCTCCATCCTAGCGGAGTACCAAGAGACCCAGTACTTC.

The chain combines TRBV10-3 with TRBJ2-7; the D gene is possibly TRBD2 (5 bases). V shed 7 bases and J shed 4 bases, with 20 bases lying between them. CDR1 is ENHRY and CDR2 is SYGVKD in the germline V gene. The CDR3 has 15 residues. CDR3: CAITPTPRGWYEQYF. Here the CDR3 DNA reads TGTGCCATCACCCCAACCCCTCGAGGGTGGTACGAGCAGTACTTC.

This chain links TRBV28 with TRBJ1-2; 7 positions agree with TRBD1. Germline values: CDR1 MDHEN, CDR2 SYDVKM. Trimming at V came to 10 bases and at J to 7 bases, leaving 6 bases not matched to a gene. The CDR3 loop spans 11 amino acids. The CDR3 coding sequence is TGTGCCACATCAAGGGGGCTTGGCTACACCTTC. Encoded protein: CATSRGLGYTF.